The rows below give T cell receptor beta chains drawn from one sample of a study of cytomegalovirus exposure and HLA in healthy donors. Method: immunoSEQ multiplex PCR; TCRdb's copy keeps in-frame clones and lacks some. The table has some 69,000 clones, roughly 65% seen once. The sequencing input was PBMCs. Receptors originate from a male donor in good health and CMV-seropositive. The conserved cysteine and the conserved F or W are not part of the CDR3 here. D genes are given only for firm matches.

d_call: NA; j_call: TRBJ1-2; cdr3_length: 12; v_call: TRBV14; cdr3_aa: ASSQTTGNYGYT
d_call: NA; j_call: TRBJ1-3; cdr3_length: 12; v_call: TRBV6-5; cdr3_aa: ASSSRGFGDTIY
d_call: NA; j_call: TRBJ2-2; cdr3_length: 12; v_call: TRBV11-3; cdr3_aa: ASSADSRGGELF
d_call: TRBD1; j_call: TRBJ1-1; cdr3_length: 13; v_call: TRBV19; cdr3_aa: ASRDRDLEWTEAF
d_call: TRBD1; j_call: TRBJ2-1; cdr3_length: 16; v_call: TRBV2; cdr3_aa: ASSFLGEPGTEDLEQF
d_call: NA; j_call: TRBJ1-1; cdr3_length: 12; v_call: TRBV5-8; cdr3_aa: ASSLQQANTEAF
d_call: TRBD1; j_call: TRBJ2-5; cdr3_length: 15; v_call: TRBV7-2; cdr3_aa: ASSLGLGQGARETQY
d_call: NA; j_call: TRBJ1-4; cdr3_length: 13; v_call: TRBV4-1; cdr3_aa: ASSRRTGENEKLF
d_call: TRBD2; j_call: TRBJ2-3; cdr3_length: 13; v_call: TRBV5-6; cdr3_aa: ASSFIAGGLVTQY
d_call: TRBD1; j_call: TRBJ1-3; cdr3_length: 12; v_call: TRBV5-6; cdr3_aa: ASSLTGAGNTIY
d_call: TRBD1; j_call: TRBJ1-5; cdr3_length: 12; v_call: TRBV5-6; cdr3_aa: ASSFGQASQPQH
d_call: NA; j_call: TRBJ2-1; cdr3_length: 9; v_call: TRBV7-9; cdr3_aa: SSSPNYPKF
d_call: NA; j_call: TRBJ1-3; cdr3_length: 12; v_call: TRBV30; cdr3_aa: AWGRSSSGNTIY